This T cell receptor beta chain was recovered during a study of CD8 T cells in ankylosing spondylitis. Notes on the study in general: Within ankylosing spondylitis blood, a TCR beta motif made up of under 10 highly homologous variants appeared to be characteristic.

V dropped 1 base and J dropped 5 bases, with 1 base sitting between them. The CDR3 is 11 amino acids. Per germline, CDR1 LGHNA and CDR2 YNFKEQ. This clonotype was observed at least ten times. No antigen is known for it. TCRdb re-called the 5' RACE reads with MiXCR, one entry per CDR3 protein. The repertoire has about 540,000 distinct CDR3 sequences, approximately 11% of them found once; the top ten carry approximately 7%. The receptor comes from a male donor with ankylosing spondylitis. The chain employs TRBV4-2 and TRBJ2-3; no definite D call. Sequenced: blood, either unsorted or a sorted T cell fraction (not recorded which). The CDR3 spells CASSQGDTQYF. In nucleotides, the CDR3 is TGTGCCAGCAGCCAAGGAGATACGCAGTATTTT.